A selection of T cell receptor beta chains follows, all from one sample in a study of Graves' ophthalmopathy and Graves' hyperthyroidism. TCRdb itself ran the multiplex PCR reads through MiXCR, one entry per CDR3 protein. The data hold hundreds of thousands of distinct CDR3 sequences, with about 40% observed a single time. Sequencing input: peripheral blood. These receptor sequences come from an adult man with Graves' ophthalmopathy. The CDR3 runs from the conserved cysteine through the conserved F or W. D genes are given only for firm matches. Size tells how often a clone was seen (once, few, many) or the class of an expanded clone, and some rows leave it out.

15,TRBV11-2,TRBJ1-6,-,many,TGTGCCAGCAGCTTGCGACAGGCCTATAATTCACCCCTCCACTTT,CASSLRQAYNSPLHF
15,TRBV12-3/TRBV12-4,TRBJ1-2,-,many,TGTGCCAGCTTACTACAATACGCAGGAGACTATGGCTACACCTTC,CASLLQYAGDYGYTF
17,TRBV14,TRBJ2-6,-,many,TGTGCCAGCAGCCAAGAGAGGGGCGGCTCTGGGGCCAACGTCCTGACTTTC,CASSQERGGSGANVLTF
17,TRBV5-6,TRBJ1-6,-,-,TGTGCCAGCAGCTTTTTTCAGATCCGCAAGGGGAATTCACCCCTCCACTTT,CASSFFQIRKGNSPLHF
14,TRBV7-6,TRBJ2-7,-,-,TGTGCCAGCAGCTTGCAAACGGGGGAGCATGAGCAGTACTTC,CASSLQTGEHEQYF
13,TRBV10-3,TRBJ1-2,-,many,TGTGCCATCAGTGAGCGGGACAACTATGGCTACACCTTC,CAISERDNYGYTF
16,TRBV11-2,TRBJ2-2,-,many,TGTGCCAGCACCTTCTTTAGCGCTGCGAACACCGGGGAGCTGTTTTTT,CASTFFSAANTGELFF
14,TRBV10-3,TRBJ2-5,TRBD1,-,TGTGCCATCAGCCGGACAGGGGGCGCAGAGACCCAGTACTTC,CAISRTGGAETQYF
17,TRBV10-2,TRBJ2-2,TRBD2,many,TGCGCCAGCAAGACTAGCGGGCGGATTCGTGGCACCGGGGAGCTGTTTTTT,CASKTSGRIRGTGELFF
11,TRBV19,TRBJ2-7,TRBD1,-,TGTGCCAGAAGGGACAGTTCCGAGCAGTACTTC,CARRDSSEQYF
10,TRBV11-2,TRBJ1-4,-,-,TGTGCTAGAGGATCGGGGGAACTGTTTTTT,CARGSGELFF
14,TRBV20-1,TRBJ1-4,-,many,TGCAGTGCTAAATCCCGGACGCTTAATGAAAAACTGTTTTTT,CSAKSRTLNEKLFF
15,TRBV29-1,TRBJ1-6,-,-,TGCAGCGTTGAAGATCCGGTGGGGCGGGGTCCAGGGATTCACTTT,CSVEDPVGRGPGIHF
11,TRBV6-2/TRBV6-3,TRBJ1-2,-,-,TGTGCCAGCAGTTACGTGGGGGGGTACACCTTC,CASSYVGGYTF
15,TRBV7-2,TRBJ1-3,-,many,TGTGCCAGCAGCATGGTCGCCCAGGGAGGGGGCACCATATATTTT,CASSMVAQGGGTIYF
11,TRBV2,TRBJ2-7,-,-,TGTGCCAGCAGCTTGGGGCCCGAGCAGCACTTC,CASSLGPEQHF
12,TRBV2,TRBJ1-1,-,many,TGTGCCAGCATGGCGGGGAACACTGAAGCTTTCTTT,CASMAGNTEAFF
13,TRBV5-1,TRBJ2-7,TRBD1,many,TGCGCCAGCAGCTTGGAAGGGGGACAGGAGCAGTACTTC,CASSLEGGQEQYF
14,TRBV5-8,TRBJ1-3,-,few,TGTGCCAGCACCAACTGGAGCTCTGGAAACACCATATATTTT,CASTNWSSGNTIYF
14,TRBV10-3,TRBJ1-1,-,few,TGTGCCATCAGTGAAGGGGACCTGGGGACTGAAGCTTTCTTT,CAISEGDLGTEAFF
14,TRBV25-1,TRBJ1-2,-,-,TGTGCCAGCCGTGGAGGGGGGGGAGTGTATGGCTACACCTTC,CASRGGGGVYGYTF
15,TRBV11-3,TRBJ1-1,-,many,TGTGCCAGCAGCTTACGGGGGTCGAGTGTCACTGAAGCTTTCTTT,CASSLRGSSVTEAFF
14,TRBV19,TRBJ1-3,-,many,TGTGCCAGTAGTACCATAGAGTCTGGAAACACCATATATTTT,CASSTIESGNTIYF
14,TRBV19,TRBJ1-1,-,many,TGTGCCAGTAGTATAACGGAGGGATACACTGAAGCTTTCTTT,CASSITEGYTEAFF
11,TRBV29-1,TRBJ2-7,-,many,TGCAGCGGAACAGACAGCTACGAGCAGTACTTC,CSGTDSYEQYF
14,TRBV10-3,TRBJ2-5,TRBD1,-,TGTGCCTGGAGTGCAGGGGGCGTAGAAGAGACCCAGTACTTC,CAWSAGGVEETQYF
14,TRBV3-1,TRBJ2-7,-,few,TGTGCCAGCAGCCAAGACGACAGATCCTACGAGCAGTACTTC,CASSQDDRSYEQYF
15,TRBV6-1,TRBJ1-2,TRBD1,many,TGTGCCAGCAGTGAAGAGGAGACAGGGGGCTATGGCTACACCTTC,CASSEEETGGYGYTF
13,TRBV29-1,TRBJ1-2,-,-,TGCAGCGTTCTTGGCGAGGGCCCTTCTGGCTACACCTTC,CSVLGEGPSGYTF
16,TRBV7-2,TRBJ1-4,-,many,TGTGCCAGCAGCTCCCTCGGACGGGGGGGGAACGAAAAACTGTTTTTT,CASSSLGRGGNEKLFF
17,TRBV7-9,TRBJ2-6,-,few,TGTGCCAGCAGTTTATCTGGGGGTTCCTCTGGGGCCAACGTCCTGACTTTC,CASSLSGGSSGANVLTF
17,TRBV5-6,TRBJ2-6,-,-,TGTGCCAGCAGCACCCCTTACAGGGACTCTGGGGCCAACGTCCTGACTTTC,CASSTPYRDSGANVLTF
16,TRBV7-2,TRBJ2-7,-,many,TGTGCCAGCAGCTTAGGAGGACTATTTAGCTCCTACGAGCAGTACTTC,CASSLGGLFSSYEQYF
13,TRBV20-1,TRBJ2-7,-,-,TGCAGTGCTAGCGGCGGGGGCTTCTACGAGCAGTACTTC,CSASGGGFYEQYF
12,TRBV6-6,TRBJ2-2,-,few,TGTGCCAGCAGCCGCCTCACCGGGGAGCTGTTTTTT,CASSRLTGELFF
16,TRBV7-9,TRBJ2-5,-,-,TGTGCCGGCAGCCCCCAAGGAGGACCGGGAATAGAGACCCAGTACTTC,CAGSPQGGPGIETQYF
11,TRBV3-1,TRBJ2-2,-,few,TGTGCCAGCAGCCATAGTAGGGAGCTGTTTTTT,CASSHSRELFF
15,TRBV2,TRBJ1-1,TRBD1,many,TGTGCCAGCAGTGTCGAGGGACAGGGGAGAACTGAAGCTTTCTTT,CASSVEGQGRTEAFF
14,TRBV10-3,TRBJ2-5,TRBD2,many,TGTGCCATCAGTTTAGCGGGAGCTGGGGAGACCCAGTACTTC,CAISLAGAGETQYF
10,TRBV29-1,TRBJ2-5,TRBD2,-,TGCAGAGTAGCGGGTGAGACCCAGTACTTC,CRVAGETQYF
15,TRBV19,TRBJ1-5,TRBD1,many,TGTGCCAGTAGGGGAGGGACAGTCAGCAATCAGCCCCAGCATTTT,CASRGGTVSNQPQHF
13,TRBV29-1,TRBJ2-7,TRBD1,-,TGCAGCTCTAAAAGGACAGGGATGTACGAGCAGTACTTC,CSSKRTGMYEQYF
16,TRBV2,TRBJ2-5,TRBD2,many,TGTGCCAGCAGTACGCTACGCGGGGGAGGCCAAGAGACCCAGTACTTC,CASSTLRGGGQETQYF
13,TRBV20-1,TRBJ2-7,TRBD1,few,TGCAGTGCTAACAGGGTCAGGGGGTACGAGCAGTACTTC,CSANRVRGYEQYF
14,TRBV2,TRBJ1-5,TRBD1,-,TGTGCCAGCAGTGAGACAGGGCAGAGTCAGCCCCAGCATTTT,CASSETGQSQPQHF
15,TRBV24-1,TRBJ2-2,TRBD2,few,TGTGCCGCCAGTGGGTCTAGCGGAAACACCGGGGAGCTGTTTTTT,CAASGSSGNTGELFF
14,TRBV6-1,TRBJ2-7,-,few,TGTGCCAGCAGGCTACTGACTAGCTCCTACGAGCAGTACTTC,CASRLLTSSYEQYF